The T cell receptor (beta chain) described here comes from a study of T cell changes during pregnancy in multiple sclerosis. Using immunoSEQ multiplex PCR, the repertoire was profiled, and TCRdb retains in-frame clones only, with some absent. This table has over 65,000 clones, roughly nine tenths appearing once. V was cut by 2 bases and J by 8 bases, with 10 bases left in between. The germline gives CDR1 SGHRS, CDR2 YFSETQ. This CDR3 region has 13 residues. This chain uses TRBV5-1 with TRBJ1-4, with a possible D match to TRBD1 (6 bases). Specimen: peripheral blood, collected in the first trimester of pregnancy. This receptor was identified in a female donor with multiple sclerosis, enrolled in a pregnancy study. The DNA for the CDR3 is TGCGCCAGCAGCTTTGGGGGGGCCGAAAAACTGTTTTTT. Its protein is CASSFGGAEKLFF.